This T cell receptor beta chain appears in the sequencing data of a study of OX40 agonist ivuxolimab in advanced cancers. Across the study: Ivuxolimab doses were 0.01, 0.1, 0.3, 1.5, 3 or 10 mg/kg every 2 weeks.

Study-wide results and limits: The antigens recognized by the expanded peripheral T cells, that is their antigen specificity, were not determined. Among the nonresponders, some also had low normalized T-cell clonal expansion.

On this clone itself: The antigen remains undetermined.

V trimming: 6 bases; J trimming: 3 bases; junction bases outside the gene matches: 14. Germline V gene lookup returns CDR1 SNHLY and CDR2 FYNNEI. CDR3 length equals 17 residues. TCRdb keeps only in-frame clones here, not all; method: immunoSEQ multiplex PCR. Altogether about 66,000 clones are present, roughly 80% being singletons, with the ten largest covering roughly 1.5%. The clonotype originates from an adult with an advanced solid tumor such as melanoma, head and neck, liver or kidney cancer. The sequencing used CD4+ or CD8+ T cells sorted from blood, collected in a trial of the OX40 agonist ivuxolimab. V and J are TRBV2 and TRBJ2-3; 8 nucleotides agree with TRBD2. CDR3 coding DNA: TGTGCCAGCAGCCGAGATAGCGGGACATTGGGGACAGATACGCAGTATTTT. Its translation is CASSRDSGTLGTDTQYF.